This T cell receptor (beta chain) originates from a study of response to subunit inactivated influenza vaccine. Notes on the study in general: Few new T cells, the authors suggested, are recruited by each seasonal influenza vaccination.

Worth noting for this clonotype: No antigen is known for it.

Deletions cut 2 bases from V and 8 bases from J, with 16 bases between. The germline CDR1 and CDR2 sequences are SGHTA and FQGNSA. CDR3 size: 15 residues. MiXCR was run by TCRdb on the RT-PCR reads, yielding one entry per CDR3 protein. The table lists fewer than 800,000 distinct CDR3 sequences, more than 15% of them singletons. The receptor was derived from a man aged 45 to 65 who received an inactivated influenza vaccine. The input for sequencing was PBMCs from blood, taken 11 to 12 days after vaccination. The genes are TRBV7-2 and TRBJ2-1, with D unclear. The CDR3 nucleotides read TGTGCCAGCAGCTTATCGTTTTCTATCGGGTATGAGCAGTTCTTC. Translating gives CASSLSFSIGYEQFF.